Sequencing of this T cell receptor (beta chain) was carried out in a study of CD8 T cells in Susac syndrome. This CDR3 comprises 16 residues. CDR1 and CDR2 from the germline V gene are SGHRS and YFSETQ. The V gene end was trimmed by 0 bases and the J gene end by 0 bases; junction bases not matched to a gene: 1. The sequenced target, TCR beta, came from blood CD8+ and CD4+ T cells. In contrast to the negatively isolated CD8+ and CD4+ T cells, TEMRA cells were FACS-enriched. When the RNA was reverse transcribed, random hexamers were used with an input of roughly 0.45 to 1 ug. Amplification of TCR beta CDR3 was carried out by immunoSEQ multiplex PCR, which covered 54 Vbeta and 13 Jbeta segments. TCRdb ran MiXCR on the immunoSEQ multiplex PCR reads and lists one entry per CDR3 protein. Of some 400,000 distinct CDR3 sequences in the sample, approximately 89% are singletons; the top ten hold roughly 0.1%.

The source material was CD8+ T cells from PBMCs. This TCR came from a human donor with multiple sclerosis. The chain has TRBV5-1 and TRBJ2-2; TRBD1 matches at 8 bases. The CDR3 loop reads CASSLDRGSNTGELFF. DNA for the CDR3: TGCGCCAGCAGCTTGGACAGGGGGTCGAACACCGGGGAGCTGTTTTTT. The full variable domain, with the rest looked up from reference TRBV5-1 and TRBJ2-2, is KAGVTQTPRYLIKTRGQQVTLSCSPISGHRSVSWYQQTPGQGLQFLFEYFSETQRNKGNFPGRFSGRQFSNSRSEMNVSTLELGDSALYLCASSLDRGSNTGELFFGEGSRLTVL.